The source of this T cell receptor (beta chain) is a study of breast tumors, draining lymph nodes, adjacent tissues (dated by TCRdb to the mid-2010s). Notes on the research overall: TCR beta repertoires were compared across tumor, adjacent nontumor tissue and axillary lymph nodes obtained from breast cancer patients. In human breast cancer, the study set out to evaluate how tumor, surrounding tissue and draining lymph node repertoires relate to one another and whether T cells may move between these sites.

Sequencing relied on an Illumina HiSeq 2000. Multiplex PCR amplification was used to build the TCR beta chain libraries. High-throughput sequencing was used to analyze the amplified TCR beta chain products. The raw public reads went through TCRdb reprocessing: fastp at Q25, MiXCR clone calling, in-frame beta chains kept. Every entry covers one CDR3 protein and lists the most common genes and DNA from its rows. Here the sample has approximately 140,000 distinct CDR3 sequences; approximately 29% occur a single time. The ten largest clones take up 2.3% of the sample. With respect to this clonotype: No cognate antigen has been identified for it. This could be a read error, since a much larger clone is one nucleotide away.

The lymph node samples were taken from the axillary draining lymph nodes of breast cancer patients. General conclusions and limits of the study: The study presented the conclusion that tumor T cells originate in lymph nodes as consistent with a hypothesis, not as something directly demonstrated. The similarity between tumor and nontumor tissue repertoires was significantly greater in luminal-like breast cancer than in basal-like breast cancer. The data were considered consistent with the idea that most tumor T cells come from the lymph node and then expand in tumor tissue. T-cell repertoire diversity in tumors was found to be lower than in lymph nodes but higher than in nontumor tissue, and preferential V and J gene usage was observed.

Inclusive of the bounding cysteine and phenylalanine, the CDR3 is 11 residues long. Just CDR3 DNA is preserved here, 33 bases in frame from base 1. The germline V gene encodes CDR1 MNHEY and CDR2 SVGAGI. The TCR sequence derives from a female donor with breast cancer. Some clones in this sample may be carry-over from other donors' samples. The specimen sequenced was axillary lymph node tissue. The chain is assembled from TRBV6-5 and TRBJ1-2, with no reliable assignment of the D segment. The nucleotides are TGTGCCGGCAGAACAGTCTATGGCTACACCTTC. This encodes CAGRTVYGYTF.